This T cell receptor beta chain was identified in a study of blood T cell repertoires in COVID-19. For the study at large: Sites in the United States, Italy and Spain provided acute and convalescent COVID-19 samples. T cells, B-cell-depleted T cells, or PBMCs provided the cDNA or gDNA that served as material.

Per the germline V gene, CDR1 is LGHDT and CDR2 is YNNKEL (reference sequence). The V end was cut by 3 bases, the J end by 6 bases, with 19 bases between. The CDR3 extends over 16 amino acids. One Seattle source followed patients from active infection through their disease course. As originally analysed: Reference gene primer amplification yielded estimated nucleated cell counts. Produced via immunoSEQ multiplex PCR; TCRdb's table is partial and in-frame only. V and J calls and clone size are as listed in that table; D and trimming were resolved from the DNA. Here the sample spans 200,000 to 250,000 clones, 90% to 95% being singletons.

V gene TRBV3-1 (or the pseudogene TRBV3-2) combines with J gene TRBJ2-3, with D tentatively TRBD1 (6 bases). Sequenced: peripheral blood. The sequence came from a man between 60 and 75 years old with COVID-19, enrolled during active disease. Here the CDR3 DNA reads TGTGCCAGCAGCCACTACCGGGACACTACGGGGGATACGCAGTATTTT. It yields the protein CASSHYRDTTGDTQYF.